A single sample is the source of the 23 T cell receptor beta chains below, sequenced in a study of T cell repertoires in ileal Crohn's disease. The time point here: neoterminal ileum biopsy at postoperative endoscopy, about 6 months after surgery. Generated by immunoSEQ multiplex PCR, the TCRdb table keeps only in-frame clones and is missing some. The table lists about 13,000 clones, about 77% of them singletons. The sequencing input was ileal tissue. The receptors come from an adult with Crohn's disease.

The count of this clone is one. This chain uses TRBV23-1 with TRBJ2-7; TRBD1 matches 9 bases. TRBV23-1 is an open reading frame whose function is uncertain. Trimming cost V 0 bases and J 4 bases; bases outside gene matches: 16. The length of the CDR3 is 19 residues. CDR3 sequence (DNA): TGCGCCAGCAGTCAATCTACGGGACAGGGCTCCATTTTTACATACGAGCAGTACTTC. As protein: CASSQSTGQGSIFTYEQYF.

This clone was recorded only once. The V and J genes are TRBV6-5 and TRBJ1-1; no firm D call. Trimming shortened V by 5 bases and J by 4 bases, and 8 bases separated the two germline ends. The CDR3 is made up of 12 amino acids. Germline CDR1 is MNHEY and CDR2 is SVGAGI. This chain's CDR3 is CASSKRGTEAFF. CDR3 DNA sequence: TGTGCCAGCAGTAAAAGAGGCACTGAAGCTTTCTTT.

V is TRBV11-1 and J is TRBJ1-1; perhaps TRBD1 as D (6 bases). The CDR3 extends over 17 amino acids. Germline CDR1 is SGHAT and CDR2 is FQDESV (reference sequence). Trimming took 2 bases from V and 4 from J, leaving 20 bases between them. The DNA for the CDR3 is TGTGCCAGCAGCTTATATTTTCTGGTCGGACAGCCCACTGAAGCTTTCTTT. Translated: CASSLYFLVGQPTEAFF.

This clone was counted a few times. V is TRBV6-5 and J is TRBJ2-7, with TRBD1 as a possible D gene (6 bases). CDR1 is MNHEY and CDR2 is SVGAGI in the germline V gene. V lost 7 bases and J 2 bases, leaving 15 bases between the germline ends. The CDR3 loop spans 14 amino acids. DNA of the CDR3: TGTGCCAGCACTAGGAGAGGGGGAACCTACGAGCAGTACTTC. Translation gives CASTRRGGTYEQYF.

The gene calls are TRBV27 and TRBJ2-1; the match to TRBD2 covers 8 bases. CDR1 MNHEY and CDR2 SMNVEV come from the germline V gene (reference sequence). Losses at the gene ends were 8 bases for V and 9 bases for J; bases not matched to a gene: 0. The CDR3 has 10 residues. The chain's CDR3 is CASRGGEQFF. CDR3 nucleotides: TGTGCCAGCCGGGGGGGTGAGCAGTTCTTC.

This chain links TRBV5-1 with TRBJ2-3, with 7 nucleotides matching TRBD1. Germline CDR1 SGHRS, CDR2 YFSETQ. The CDR3 extends over 16 amino acids. J gave up 0 bases and V 0 bases, and 4 bases lay outside the gene matches. CDR3 sequence reads: CASSLVAGGSTDTQYF. The CDR3, as DNA: TGCGCCAGCAGCTTGGTAGCAGGGGGAAGCACAGATACGCAGTATTTT.

The V and J genes are TRBV10-3 and TRBJ2-1, with D possibly matching TRBD1 (5 bases). This CDR3 spans 13 amino acids. Trimming stripped 5 bases from V and 8 bases from J, with 13 bases between. Looked up from germline, CDR1 is ENHRY and CDR2 is SYGVKD. The chain's CDR3 is CAISTGHPDEQFF. The CDR3 DNA follows: TGTGCCATCAGTACCGGACATCCGGATGAGCAGTTCTTC.

V gene TRBV9 combines with J gene TRBJ2-7; D gene unclear. V was shortened by 0 bases and J by 4 bases, with 14 bases between the two germline ends. Germline V gene data show CDR1 as SGDLS and CDR2 as YYNGEE. This CDR3 is 15 amino acids long. CDR3 sequence: CASSVGALSGYEQYF. CDR3 coding DNA: TGTGCCAGCAGCGTAGGGGCCCTTTCTGGTTACGAGCAGTACTTC.

The chain combines TRBV6-4 with TRBJ2-3; TRBD1 might be the D (5 bases). V shed 0 bases and J shed 1 base, with 8 bases lying between them. This CDR3 spans 15 amino acids. Germline CDR1 and CDR2: MRHNA and SNTAGT. In DNA form, the CDR3 reads TGTGCCAGCAGTGACTCTGAAGGGGGCACAGATACGCAGTATTTT. As protein: CASSDSEGGTDTQYF.

The chain links TRBV7-5 to TRBJ2-1; TRBD2 is taken as the D call from the table, unchecked against the DNA. TRBV7-5 is tagged as a pseudogene. The CDR3 totals 17 residues. The chain's CDR3 is CARNFPAGSPQYNEQFF. As DNA, the CDR3 is TGTGCCAGAAACTTTCCCGCCGGGTCCCCCCAATACAATGAGCAGTTCTTC.

The CDR3, as DNA: TGTGCCAGCAGCTTCGGAAATGAAAGGGAGCATGGCTACACCTTC. The encoded protein is CASSFGNEREHGYTF. V is TRBV7-3 and J is TRBJ1-2, with D hard to call. Trimming pared 3 bases from V and 6 bases from J, leaving 17 bases between. This CDR3 contains 15 residues. Germline assignment: CDR1 SGHTA and CDR2 FQGTGA.

The chain has TRBV11-2 and TRBJ2-7; 8 positions match TRBD1. The CDR3 spans 13 residues. Germline V gives CDR1 SGHAT, CDR2 FQNNGV. The trim removed 4 bases at V and 7 bases at J, leaving 6 bases unmatched. The DNA for the CDR3 is TGTGCCAGCAGCTCCAGGGGGCGCGATGAGCAGTACTTC. This codes for CASSSRGRDEQYF.

The chain joins TRBV9 to TRBJ2-1; TRBD2 matches 7 bases. The CDR3 has 16 amino acids. The junction had 11 bases not matched to a gene; V was cut back by 3 bases and J by 5 bases. The germline CDR1 and CDR2 sequences are SGDLS and YYNGEE. The CDR3 DNA reads TGTGCCAGCAGCGCGAAGCCCGGGGGGTCCGACAATGAGCAGTTCTTC. The encoded protein is CASSAKPGGSDNEQFF.

This chain joins TRBV9 and TRBJ1-6; D gene ambiguous. Germline V gene lookup returns CDR1 SGDLS and CDR2 YYNGEE. The length of the CDR3 is 14 residues. V was shortened by 0 bases and J by 9 bases, with 10 bases between the two germline ends. CDR3 coding DNA: TGTGCCAGCAGCGTAGAAGAACCGGGTTCACCCCTCCACTTT. Protein sequence: CASSVEEPGSPLHF.

The chain is built from TRBV6-1 and TRBJ2-6; D is uncertain. Trimming stripped 1 base from V and 0 bases from J, with 4 bases between. Germline CDR1 and CDR2: MNHNS and SASEGT. This CDR3 has 15 residues. The CDR3 DNA reads TGTGCCAGCAGTGAAGACAGCTCTGGGGCCAACGTCCTGACTTTC. Translation: CASSEDSSGANVLTF.

The chain uses TRBV27 and TRBJ2-3; D uncertain. Trimming pared 6 bases from V and 1 base from J, leaving 8 bases between. Germline V gives CDR1 MNHEY, CDR2 SMNVEV (reference sequence). The CDR3 sequence is 13 residues long. DNA for the CDR3: TGTGCCAGCAGGCTAGGAGGCACAGATACGCAGTATTTT. It translates to CASRLGGTDTQYF.

The genes are TRBV2 and TRBJ1-5, with 9 positions matching TRBD1. Germline V lookup: CDR1 SNHLY, CDR2 FYNNEI. V trimming: 4 bases; J trimming: 4 bases; junction bases outside the gene matches: 2. There are 14 residues in the CDR3. The DNA of the CDR3 is TGTGCCAGCAGTGGGGACAGGGTTAATCAGCCCCAGCATTTT. Its protein product is CASSGDRVNQPQHF.

The rearrangement uses TRBV5-1 and TRBJ2-1, with 12 bases matching TRBD2. Unmatched junction bases numbered 6, after V lost 0 bases and J lost 2 bases. Germline CDR1 reads SGHRS; CDR2 reads YFSETQ. This CDR3 spans 18 amino acids. DNA for the CDR3: TGCGCCAGCAGCTTGGGACTAGCGGGAGCCCTTACCTACAATGAGCAGTTCTTC. It specifies CASSLGLAGALTYNEQFF.

The chain carries TRBV19 and TRBJ1-2; 7 bases fit TRBD1. The CDR3 loop spans 13 amino acids. Germline-derived CDR1 and CDR2 are LNHDA and SQIVND (reference sequence). V dropped 2 bases and J dropped 6; count of bases not matched to a gene: 3. The CDR3 region is CASSITGDHGYTF. The CDR3 bases are TGTGCCAGTAGTATAACAGGGGACCATGGCTACACCTTC. Full variable domain (outside the CDR3, taken from reference TRBV19 and TRBJ1-2): DGGITQSPKYLFRKEGQNVTLSCEQNLNHDAMYWYRQDPGQGLRLIYYSQIVNDFQKGDIAEGYSVSREKKESFPLTVTSAQKNPTAFYLCASSITGDHGYTFGSGTRLTVV.

This clone has a handful of counts. The V gene is TRBV19, the J gene TRBJ2-5; D not certain. The CDR3 runs to 15 residues. Germline CDR1 is LNHDA and CDR2 is SQIVND (reference sequence). V was pared by 5 bases and J by 0 bases, with 13 bases between. The CDR3 nucleotides are TGTGCCAGTAGTTCTGGGCAGTTGTACCAAGAGACCCAGTACTTC. Its protein product is CASSSGQLYQETQYF.

The rearrangement joins TRBV2 to TRBJ2-5; 12 bases align to TRBD2. The CDR3 length is 15 residues. Per the germline V gene, CDR1 is SNHLY and CDR2 is FYNNEI. J gave up 6 bases and V 4 bases, and 6 bases lay outside the gene matches. The CDR3 DNA sequence: TGTGCCAGCAGTGTGAGGCTAGCGGGAGGGAAGACCCAGTACTTC. Protein product: CASSVRLAGGKTQYF.

V is TRBV14 and J is TRBJ2-5, with D possibly matching TRBD1 (6 bases). Germline loops: CDR1 SGHDN, CDR2 FVKESK. The ends were cut back, 3 bases at V and 4 bases at J, with 21 bases in the middle. The CDR3 consists of 17 residues. The CDR3, as DNA: TGTGCCAGCAGCCAGGTTACGCTCTCTCAGGGGAGAGAGACCCAGTACTTC. The encoded protein is CASSQVTLSQGRETQYF. Variable domain in full (rest from reference TRBV14 and TRBJ2-5): EAGVTQFPSHSVIEKGQTVTLRCDPISGHDNLYWYRRVMGKEIKFLLHFVKESKQDESGMPNNRFLAERTGGTYSTLKVQPAELEDSGVYFCASSQVTLSQGRETQYFGPGTRLLVL.

The chain carries TRBV27 and TRBJ1-2; 9 nucleotides agree with TRBD1. The CDR3 is made up of 16 amino acids. Germline V lookup: CDR1 MNHEY, CDR2 SMNVEV (reference sequence). Unmatched junction bases numbered 15, after V lost 5 bases and J lost 8 bases. CDR3 sequence reads: CASSARNPGQGRGYTF. CDR3 DNA sequence: TGTGCCAGCAGTGCGAGAAACCCGGGACAGGGACGCGGCTACACCTTC.